A single sample is the source of the 5 T cell receptor beta chains below, sequenced in a study of blood T cell repertoires in COVID-19. Sequencing used immunoSEQ multiplex PCR; TCRdb keeps in-frame clones, though not all of them. The sample has about 200,000 clones, 85% to 90% seen once. Sequences were obtained from peripheral blood. These receptors originate from a man at least 80 years old with acute or convalescent COVID-19.

This clone was picked up one time. The chain joins TRBV30 to TRBJ2-3; D gene ambiguous. The CDR3 consists of 13 residues. Germline V gives CDR1 GTSNPN, CDR2 SVGIG (reference sequence). V dropped 4 bases and J dropped 2 bases, with 10 bases sitting between them. As DNA, the CDR3 is TGTGCCTGGACATGGGCCCCCACAGATACGCAGTATTTT. This sequence encodes CAWTWAPTDTQYF. The entire variable domain, with the rest obtained from reference TRBV30 and TRBJ2-3, is as follows: SQTIHQWPATLVQPVGSPLSLECTVEGTSNPNLYWYRQAAGRGLQLLFYSVGIGQISSEVPQNLSASRPQDRQFILSSKKLLLSDSGFYLCAWTWAPTDTQYFGPGTRLTVL.

A word on this clone: Other DNA sequences in the sample encode the same CDR3. V and J are TRBV27 and TRBJ1-5; the D gene is possibly TRBD1 (6 bases). V was trimmed by 8 bases and J by 0 bases, leaving 11 bases between them. CDR1 and CDR2 from the germline V gene are MNHEY and SMNVEV (reference sequence). CDR3 length equals 14 residues. CDR3 region: CASGGQNSNQPQHF. CDR3 DNA: TGTGCCAGCGGAGGACAGAATAGCAATCAGCCCCAGCATTTT.

The rearrangement uses TRBV7-3 and TRBJ2-1; unclear D gene. Trimming stripped 5 bases from V and 2 bases from J, with 13 bases between. CDR1 is SGHTA, CDR2 FQGTGA, per germline. The CDR3 consists of 15 residues. This CDR3 reads CASSPQGGTYNEQFF. The CDR3 DNA follows: TGTGCCAGCAGCCCTCAAGGCGGAACCTACAATGAGCAGTTCTTC.

The V and J genes are TRBV27 and TRBJ1-6; TRBD1 matches at 8 bases. J lost 7 bases, V lost 3 bases, and 5 bases had no gene match. The CDR3 length is 15 residues. Germline CDR1 is MNHEY and CDR2 is SMNVEV (reference sequence). CDR3: CASSFRTGSNSPLHF. The DNA of the CDR3 is TGTGCCAGCAGTTTTCGGACAGGGAGCAATTCACCCCTCCACTTT.

The CDR3 sequence is CASSPAGTSGNNEQFF. CDR3 DNA: TGTGCCAGTAGTCCGGCCGGGACTAGCGGGAACAATGAGCAGTTCTTC. This chain uses TRBV19 with TRBJ2-1; 13 bases are shared with TRBD2. Germline-derived CDR1 and CDR2 are LNHDA and SQIVND (reference sequence). V gave up 5 bases and J gave up 5 bases; unmatched junction bases: 6. The CDR3 extends over 16 amino acids.